The entry that follows covers one TCR beta chain sequence. These data belong to a study of blood T cell repertoires in COVID-19. Study at large: Specimens from acute and convalescent COVID-19 originated in the United States, Italy and Spain. PBMCs, B-cell-depleted T cells, or T cells were the source of the cDNA or gDNA that made up the material.

The germline V gene encodes CDR1 WSHSY and CDR2 SAAADI. J lost 10 bases, V lost 3 bases, and 6 bases had no gene match. The CDR3 is 14 amino acids. In the original workflow: Reference gene primer amplification in the assay estimated nucleated cell counts. Measured with immunoSEQ multiplex PCR; TCRdb has only the in-frame clones, and not every one. That table is the source of V, J and clone size, and D and trimming were worked out from the DNA. The data contain about 130,000 clones, 85% of them singletons. This TCR came from a man aged 80 or over with active or convalescent COVID-19. Sequenced: peripheral blood. The gene calls are TRBV10-2 and TRBJ1-6, with 7 bases aligning to TRBD1. In nucleotides, the CDR3 is TGCGCCAGCAGTGACAGGGGGTCCCTGTCACCCCTCCACTTT. Translated, it gives CASSDRGSLSPLHF.